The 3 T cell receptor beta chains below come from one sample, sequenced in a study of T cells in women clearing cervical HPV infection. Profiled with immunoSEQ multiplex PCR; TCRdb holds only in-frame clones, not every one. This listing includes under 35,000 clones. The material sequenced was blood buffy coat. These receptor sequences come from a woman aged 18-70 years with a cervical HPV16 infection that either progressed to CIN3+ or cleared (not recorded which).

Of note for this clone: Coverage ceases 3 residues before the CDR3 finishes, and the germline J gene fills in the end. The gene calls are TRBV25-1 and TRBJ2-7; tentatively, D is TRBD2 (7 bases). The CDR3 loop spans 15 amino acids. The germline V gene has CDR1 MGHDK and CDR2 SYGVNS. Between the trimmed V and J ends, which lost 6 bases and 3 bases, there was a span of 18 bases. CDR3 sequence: CASSARGLADYEQYF. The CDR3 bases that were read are TGTGCCAGCAGCGCCCGGGGGCTAGCGGACTACGAG.

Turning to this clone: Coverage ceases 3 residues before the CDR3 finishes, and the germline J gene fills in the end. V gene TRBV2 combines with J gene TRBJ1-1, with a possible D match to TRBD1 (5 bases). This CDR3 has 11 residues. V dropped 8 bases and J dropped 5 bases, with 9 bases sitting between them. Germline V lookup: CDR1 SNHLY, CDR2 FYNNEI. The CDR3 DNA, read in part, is TGTGCCAGCGTCGGGGGAACTGAA. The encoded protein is CASVGGTE. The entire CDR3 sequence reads CASVGGTEAFF.

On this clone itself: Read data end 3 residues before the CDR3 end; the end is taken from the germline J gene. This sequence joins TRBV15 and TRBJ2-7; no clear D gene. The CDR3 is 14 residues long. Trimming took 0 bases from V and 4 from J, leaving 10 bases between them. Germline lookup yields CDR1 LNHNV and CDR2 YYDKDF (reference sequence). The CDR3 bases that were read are TGTGCCACCAGCAGAGATCGTCAACTTTACGAG. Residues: CATSRDRQLYE. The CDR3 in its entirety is CATSRDRQLYEQYF.